This T cell receptor beta chain was observed in a study of T cells after yellow fever vaccination. Whole-study context: Fractions low in cell number were prepared with SMART-Seq v4 Ultra Low Input. General study findings and limits: FACS-sorted repertoires might harbor abundant contaminating clonotypes from the bulk population. Boosting was followed by the reappearance of most primary-vaccination clones (about 96% CD4, about 89% CD8).

The study made its TCR cDNA through 5'RACE template switching. That step introduced a universal primer site along with UMIs. TCRdb re-analysed the 5' RACE reads in MiXCR, keeping a single row per CDR3 protein. The table lists some 390,000 distinct CDR3 sequences, 6.2% of them singletons. Germline V lookup: CDR1 SGHRS, CDR2 YFSETQ. The V and J ends lost 0 bases and 2 bases respectively, with 12 bases between them. The CDR3 contains 15 residues. This clonotype was seen many times. The target antigen is unknown. This specimen consisted of PBMCs, obtained 5 days after the yellow fever booster vaccination. This clonotype was sampled from a man aged 25 to 40 who received the YFV17D yellow fever vaccine. The chain employs TRBV5-1 and TRBJ2-7, with TRBD1 as a possible D gene (6 bases). As DNA, the CDR3 is TGCGCCAGCAGCTTGGTAGGGACACCAGCCTACGAGCAGTACTTC. Protein: CASSLVGTPAYEQYF.